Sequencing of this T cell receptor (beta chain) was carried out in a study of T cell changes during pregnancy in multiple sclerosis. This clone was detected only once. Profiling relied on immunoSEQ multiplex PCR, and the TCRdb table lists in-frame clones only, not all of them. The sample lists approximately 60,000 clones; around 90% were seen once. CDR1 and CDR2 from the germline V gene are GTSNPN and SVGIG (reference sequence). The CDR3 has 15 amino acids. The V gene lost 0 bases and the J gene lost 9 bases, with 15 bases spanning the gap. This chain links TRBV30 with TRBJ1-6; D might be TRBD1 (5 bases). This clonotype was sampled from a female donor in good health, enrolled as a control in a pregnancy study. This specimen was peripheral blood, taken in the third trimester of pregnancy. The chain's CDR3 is CAWSVSGLGGSPLHF. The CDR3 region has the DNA TGTGCCTGGAGTGTAAGCGGCTTGGGGGGTTCACCCCTCCACTTT.